A selection of T cell receptor beta chains follows, all from one sample in a study of cytomegalovirus exposure and HLA in healthy donors. Method: immunoSEQ multiplex PCR; TCRdb's copy keeps in-frame clones and lacks some. The table has tens of thousands of clones, just under 85% seen once. Specimen: PBMCs. Every receptor here comes from a man aged 45-60 years in good health and CMV-seronegative. The CDR3 runs from the conserved cysteine through the conserved F or W. Fields, in order: clone size, D gene, J gene, V gene, CDR3 protein, CDR3 DNA. D genes are given only for firm matches. Clone size is shown for a subset of rows, as once, few, many or a class of expanded clone.

>.|.|TRBJ2-6|TRBV7-9
CASSLQGPRSGANVLTF
TGTGCCAGCAGCCTCCAGGGGCCGCGCTCTGGGGCCAACGTCCTGACTTTC
>.|TRBD2|TRBJ2-2|TRBV2
CASTRGASGGVSGELFF
TGTGCCAGCACCCGGGGGGCTAGCGGGGGGGTCTCCGGGGAGCTGTTTTTT
>.|TRBD2|TRBJ2-5|TRBV12-5
CASGFTGLAGGGETQYF
TGTGCTAGTGGTTTCACGGGACTAGCGGGGGGAGGGGAGACCCAGTACTTC
>.|.|TRBJ2-7|TRBV7-2
CASSPGLPHEQYF
TGTGCCAGCAGCCCAGGACTCCCCCACGAGCAGTACTTC
>.|.|TRBJ2-7|TRBV6-1
CASTEGLDSSYEQYF
TGTGCCAGCACTGAAGGGTTGGACAGTTCCTACGAGCAGTACTTC
>.|.|TRBJ2-3|TRBV11-2
CASSLDRTDTQYF
TGTGCCAGCAGCTTAGATCGGACAGATACGCAGTATTTT
>once|.|TRBJ2-7|TRBV10-3
CAISENDSAYEQYF
TGTGCCATCAGTGAAAATGACAGCGCCTACGAGCAGTACTTC
>few|TRBD1|TRBJ2-3|TRBV4-1
CASSQDRTGGPDTQYF
TGCGCCAGCAGCCAAGATCGGACAGGGGGCCCAGATACGCAGTATTTT
>.|TRBD1|TRBJ1-1|TRBV18
CASSLGTGRNTEAFF
TGTGCCAGCTCACTCGGGACAGGGAGGAACACTGAAGCTTTCTTT
>.|.|TRBJ2-3|TRBV7-2
CASSWGDDTDTQYF
TGTGCCAGCAGCTGGGGGGACGACACAGATACGCAGTATTTT
>.|.|TRBJ1-1|TRBV6-1
CASTGARNTEAFF
TGTGCCAGCACAGGGGCCCGGAACACTGAAGCTTTCTTT
>once|TRBD2|TRBJ2-1|TRBV7-2
CASSKGLVNEQFF
TGTGCCAGCAGCAAGGGACTAGTCAATGAGCAGTTCTTC
>.|TRBD1|TRBJ2-7|TRBV27
CASRSPGQPREQYF
TGTGCCAGCAGGTCGCCGGGACAGCCCCGAGAGCAGTACTTC
>.|TRBD1|TRBJ2-2|TRBV7-2
CASSLPTGGFTGELFF
TGTGCCAGCAGCTTGCCCACAGGGGGATTTACCGGGGAGCTGTTTTTT
>.|TRBD2|TRBJ2-2|TRBV30
CAWSPKGLRRGSGGELFF
TGTGCCTGGAGTCCTAAGGGACTGAGGCGGGGGTCGGGCGGGGAGCTGTTTTTT
>.|TRBD2|TRBJ2-3|TRBV28
CASSLGGAGTDTQYF
TGTGCCAGCAGTTTGGGAGGGGCCGGCACAGATACGCAGTATTTT
>.|.|TRBJ1-1|TRBV12-5
CATLGKGGTEAFF
TGTGCTACCTTGGGAAAAGGAGGCACTGAAGCTTTCTTT